Below, 14 T cell receptor beta chains from the same sample are listed, as sequenced in a study of blood T cell repertoires in COVID-19. TCRdb keeps only in-frame clones here, not all; method: immunoSEQ multiplex PCR. The sample has approximately 35,000 clones; 65% to 90% are singletons. Sequencing input: peripheral blood. These TCRs come from an elderly man with active COVID-19.

This sequence joins TRBV5-1 and TRBJ2-3, with a tentative D call TRBD1 (6 bases). The V gene lost 2 bases and the J gene lost 6 bases, with 7 bases spanning the gap. The length of the CDR3 is 12 residues. Germline CDR1 reads SGHRS; CDR2 reads YFSETQ. CDR3 bases: TGCGCCAGCAGCTTTACAGGGGATACGCAGTATTTT. Amino acids: CASSFTGDTQYF.

CDR3 in amino acids: CASSHGNNNQPQHF. In DNA, the CDR3 is TGTGCCAGCAGCCACGGGAACAACAATCAGCCCCAGCATTTT. The chain has TRBV3-1 (or the pseudogene TRBV3-2) and TRBJ1-5; D is unclear. The V gene lost 3 bases and the J gene lost 3 bases, with 9 bases spanning the gap. The CDR3 extends over 14 amino acids. Germline CDR1 is LGHDT and CDR2 is YNNKEL (reference sequence).

CDR3 loop: CARGLAGGRQRGDTQYF. CDR3 DNA: TGTGCCAGAGGACTAGCGGGGGGTCGACAACGAGGAGATACGCAGTATTTT. V usage is TRBV2 and J usage is TRBJ2-3; 14 nucleotides match TRBD2. Unmatched junction bases numbered 13, after V lost 9 bases and J lost 5 bases. This CDR3 contains 17 residues. Germline assignment: CDR1 SNHLY and CDR2 FYNNEI.

This clone was recorded only once. V gene TRBV2 combines with J gene TRBJ2-5; possibly TRBD1 for D (6 bases). Deletions cut 4 bases from V and 5 bases from J, with 14 bases between. Germline-derived CDR1 and CDR2 are SNHLY and FYNNEI. This CDR3 has 14 residues. The CDR3 DNA is TGTGCCAGCAGTGCAGGGCAGGGGAAGGAGACCCAGTACTTC. It specifies CASSAGQGKETQYF. The full variable domain, in which reference TRBV2 and TRBJ2-5 provide the parts outside the CDR3, is EPEVTQTPSHQVTQMGQEVILRCVPISNHLYFYWYRQILGQKVEFLVSFYNNEISEKSEIFDDQFSVERPDGSNFTLKIRSTKLEDSAMYFCASSAGQGKETQYFGPGTRLLVL.

The chain has TRBV12-3 or TRBV12-4 and TRBJ2-5; possibly TRBD2 for D (7 bases). Trimming removed 7 bases from V and 11 bases from J, with 17 bases in between. This CDR3 is 12 amino acids long. The DNA for the CDR3 is TGTGCCAGCACTCGACTGCGGGGGCAGCAGTACTTC. Its protein product is CASTRLRGQQYF.

For this clone: Because it lacks the conserved phenylalanine or tryptophan at the end, this CDR3 is likely a read error. The limits of the CDR3 on the DNA are not certain, so only TCRdb's listed CDR3 is given. The V gene is TRBV3-1 (or the pseudogene TRBV3-2), the J gene TRBJ1-1; the D call of TRBD1 is as the table states it, not checked on the DNA. The CDR3 is 12 residues long, counting both termini. CDR1 and CDR2 from the germline V gene are LGHDT and YNNKEL (reference sequence). The CDR3 region is CASSQGDRVFLL.

This clone occurred a few times. The genes are TRBV6-1 and TRBJ2-7; 7 nucleotides align to TRBD1. Trimming cost V 1 base and J 2 bases; bases outside gene matches: 5. CDR3 size: 15 residues. In germline, CDR1 is MNHNS, CDR2 SASEGT. CDR3 bases: TGTGCCAGCAGTGAAGGGGGGACAGTGGCCTACGAGCAGTACTTC. This codes for CASSEGGTVAYEQYF.

This clone has a handful of counts. The chain combines TRBV7-9 with TRBJ1-5, with TRBD1 matching 7 bases. Trimming cost V 5 bases and J 5 bases; bases outside gene matches: 6. The CDR3 consists of 14 residues. Germline CDR1 and CDR2: SEHNR and FQNEAQ (reference sequence). CDR3 protein: CASSLTGPYQPQHF. The CDR3 region has the DNA TGTGCCAGCAGCCTGACAGGGCCGTATCAGCCCCAGCATTTT.

J is TRBJ1-2 and V is TRBV29-1, with TRBD1 matching over 7 bases. Per the germline V gene, CDR1 is SQVTM and CDR2 is ANQGSEA. This CDR3 is built from 15 residues. V trimming: 6 bases; J trimming: 0 bases; junction bases outside the gene matches: 10. CDR3 sequence reads: CSVGFGQVSNYGYTF. DNA for the CDR3: TGCAGCGTGGGATTTGGACAGGTATCTAACTATGGCTACACCTTC.

The CDR3 DNA follows: TGTGCCAGCAGTCGAGGTGTAGGGAGCGGGAGTTGGCTAAGCACAGATACGCAGTATTTT. Its protein product is CASSRGVGSGSWLSTDTQYF. The chain couples TRBV6-6 to TRBJ2-3; 8 bases match TRBD2. V shed 5 bases, J shed 0 bases, and the junction held 19 bases outside the gene matches. The CDR3 is made up of 20 amino acids. Germline V CDR1 and CDR2: MNHNY, SVGAGI (reference sequence).

V is TRBV2 and J is TRBJ2-1; D is possibly TRBD1 (5 bases). Germline CDR1 is SNHLY and CDR2 is FYNNEI. There are 13 residues in the CDR3. With 8 bases removed from V and 6 bases from J, the gap between germline ends came to 14 bases. The CDR3 region has the DNA TGTGCCAGCGCAGGGATGCCTCCCAATGAGCAGTTCTTC. Residues: CASAGMPPNEQFF.

The chain employs TRBV6-5 and TRBJ2-7; D possibly corresponds to TRBD1 (5 bases). The CDR3 runs to 13 residues. CDR1 and CDR2 from the germline V gene are MNHEY and SVGAGI. V was shortened by 5 bases and J by 0 bases, with 8 bases between the two germline ends. CDR3 loop: CASSLGASYEQYF. The CDR3 DNA is TGTGCCAGCAGTCTAGGGGCCTCCTACGAGCAGTACTTC.

The chain recombines TRBV15 with TRBJ1-2, with TRBD1 matching over 8 bases. J gave up 8 bases and V 3 bases, and 5 bases lay outside the gene matches. The CDR3 has 13 residues. Germline CDR1 is LNHNV and CDR2 is YYDKDF (reference sequence). Here the CDR3 DNA reads TGTGCCACCAGCAGCGGACAGGGAGAAGGCTACACCTTC. It translates to CATSSGQGEGYTF.

This clone was found a few times. The V and J genes are TRBV2 and TRBJ1-5, with D perhaps matching TRBD1 (5 bases). Trimming took 8 bases from V and 7 from J, leaving 18 bases between them. From germline, CDR1 is SNHLY and CDR2 FYNNEI. There are 14 residues in the CDR3. CDR3 bases: TGTGCCAGCTCACCGGGAGGGGAACCCCAGCCCCAGCATTTT. It is translated as CASSPGGEPQPQHF.